Presented here are 6 T cell receptor beta chains from one specimen sequenced in a study of tumor-infiltrating lymphocytes in oesophageal squamous cell carcinoma. TCRdb re-called the PCR reads with MiXCR, one entry per CDR3 protein. Of about 10,000 distinct CDR3 sequences in the sample, about 55% were seen once. Sequences were obtained from esophageal tumor tissue. All receptors come from a male donor with esophageal squamous cell carcinoma.

V usage is TRBV27 and J usage is TRBJ1-5, with TRBD1 matching over 7 bases. V was clipped by 2 bases and J by 4 bases; unmatched bases: 2. Germline CDR1 MNHEY, CDR2 SMNVEV (reference sequence). The CDR3 spans 14 residues. The CDR3 loop is CASSLRQGNQPQHF. DNA for the CDR3: TGTGCCAGCAGTTTAAGACAGGGTAATCAGCCCCAGCATTTT.

CDR3 region: CASSGSGTGQETQYF. In DNA form, the CDR3 reads TGTGCCAGCAGTGGGTCCGGGACAGGCCAAGAGACCCAGTACTTC. The chain is built from TRBV6-5 and TRBJ2-5, with 8 bases identical to TRBD1. The CDR3 contains 15 residues. J lost 1 base, V lost 5 bases, and 6 bases had no gene match. Germline V gene data show CDR1 as MNHEY and CDR2 as SVGAGI.

The rearrangement uses TRBV27 and TRBJ2-5; 7 bases are a match to TRBD1. Near its end, the DNA agrees better with TRBJ2-1, so the J call may be wrong. The V gene's germline CDR1 is MNHEY and CDR2 SMNVEV (reference sequence). The CDR3 runs 13 residues. CDR3 sequence: CASSLLQGSEQFF. The CDR3 bases are TGTGCCAGCAGTTTATTACAGGGGTCCGAGCAGTTCTTC.

In this sample, this clonotype turned up once. The rearrangement uses TRBV7-3 and TRBJ2-1; D is unclear. Judging by the DNA end, TRBJ2-5 fits better; the J call may be wrong. Germline loops: CDR1 SGHTA, CDR2 FQGTGA. The CDR3 covers 13 residues. In DNA, the CDR3 is TGTGCCAGCAGCTTGTACAGACAAGAGACCCAGTACTTC. Amino acids: CASSLYRQETQYF.

This clonotype appeared once. J is TRBJ2-3 and V is TRBV6-6; TRBD1 agrees at 10 bases. The J call may not be correct, given that the DNA end is closer to TRBJ2-1. The CDR3 consists of 15 residues. Germline loops: CDR1 MNHNY, CDR2 SVGAGI (reference sequence). This chain's CDR3 is CASSRDRGVYNEQFF. The CDR3 region has the DNA TGTGCCAGCAGTAGGGACAGGGGAGTGTACAATGAGCAGTTCTTC.

Details on this clonotype: The conserved phenylalanine or tryptophan normally closing the CDR3 is absent here, so this likely arose from a read error. It is unclear where the CDR3 begins or ends on the DNA, so no DNA is shown, and the CDR3 is as TCRdb lists it. This chain links TRBV7-8 with TRBJ1-6; TRBD1, the D gene given by the table, was not confirmed from the DNA. Germline V gene sequence: CDR1 SGHVS, CDR2 FQNEAQ. A total of 17 residues make up the CDR3, ends included. CDR3 sequence reads: CASSLGQGLNNEQFFGA.